The entry below gives a single TCR beta chain sequence along with its context. The sample originates from a study of T cells in localized non-small cell lung cancer. Assay used: immunoSEQ multiplex PCR; TCRdb lists only in-frame clones, some missing. The top ten clones hold 1.7% of a sample with around 140,000 clones, more than 80% of them seen once. This TCR was recovered from an older female donor with stage I lung adenocarcinoma. The sequenced sample was peripheral blood, obtained before any cancer treatment.

CDR3 residues: CSVSPTVETQYF. The CDR3 DNA is TGCAGCGTTAGCCCCACGGTCGAGACCCAGTACTTC. The chain is built from TRBV29-1 and TRBJ2-5; D not certain. The CDR3 covers 12 residues. Trimming pared 5 bases from V and 5 bases from J, leaving 12 bases between. Germline V gene sequence: CDR1 SQVTM, CDR2 ANQGSEA.